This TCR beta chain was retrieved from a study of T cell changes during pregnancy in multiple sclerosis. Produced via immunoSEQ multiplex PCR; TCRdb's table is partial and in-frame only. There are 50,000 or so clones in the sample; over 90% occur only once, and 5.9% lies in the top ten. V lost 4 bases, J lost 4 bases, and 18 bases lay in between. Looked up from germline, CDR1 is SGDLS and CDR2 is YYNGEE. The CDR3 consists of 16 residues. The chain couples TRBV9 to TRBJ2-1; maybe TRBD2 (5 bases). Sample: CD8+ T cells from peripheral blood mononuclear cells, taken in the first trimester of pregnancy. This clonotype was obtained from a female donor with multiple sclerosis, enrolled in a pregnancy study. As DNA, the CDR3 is TGTGCCAGCAGCCTCCCCGGGGTTAGCGCTTACAATGAGCAGTTCTTC. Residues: CASSLPGVSAYNEQFF.